Following are 29 T cell receptor beta chains from one sample sequenced in a study of T cells after yellow fever vaccination. TCRdb independently ran MiXCR on the 5' RACE reads; one entry per CDR3 protein. The sample consists of 500,000 to 650,000 distinct CDR3 sequences, about 12% of them appearing once. The material was PBMCs, obtained on the day of the yellow fever booster vaccination. The source is a man between 25 and 39 years old who received the YFV17D yellow fever vaccine.

This clonotype was counted at least ten times. V usage is TRBV7-2 and J usage is TRBJ2-2; D is undetermined. The length of the CDR3 is 14 residues. The V and J ends lost 4 bases and 7 bases respectively, with 13 bases between them. The V gene's germline CDR1 is SGHTA and CDR2 FQGNSA. The CDR3 coding sequence is TGTGCCAGCAGCTCGACTGTTTTAGGCGGGGAGCTGTTTTTT. It codes for CASSSTVLGGELFF.

This clonotype was counted once. The chain uses TRBV7-9 and TRBJ1-2, with D unresolved. The V end lost 6 bases, the J end lost 3 bases, and 14 bases lay between the germline ends. The CDR3 has 14 amino acids. Germline V CDR1 and CDR2: SEHNR, FQNEAQ (reference sequence). The DNA of the CDR3 is TGTGCCAGCAGTGCAGGTCCAACCCACTATGGCTACACCTTC. Translated: CASSAGPTHYGYTF.

The V gene is TRBV12-3 or TRBV12-4, the J gene TRBJ2-5; TRBD1 agrees at 7 bases. V was pared by 3 bases and J by 5 bases, with 9 bases of the junction left unmatched. This CDR3 region has 15 residues. CDR3 nucleotide sequence: TGTGCCAGCAGTTTCGGGCAGGGGGTGGGGGAGACCCAGTACTTC. Translating it yields CASSFGQGVGETQYF.

The CDR3 coding sequence is TGTGCCAGCAGACATGAGTATACGCAGTATTTT. This codes for CASRHEYTQYF. The gene calls are TRBV6-5 and TRBJ2-3; D is unclear. Trimming removed 6 bases from V and 7 bases from J, with 8 bases in between. Germline lookup yields CDR1 MNHEY and CDR2 SVGAGI. The CDR3 spans 11 residues.

The V gene is TRBV5-4, the J gene TRBJ2-7; tentative D call: TRBD2 (5 bases). Germline values: CDR1 SGHNT, CDR2 YYREEE (reference sequence). This CDR3 has 14 amino acids. Trimming shortened V by 3 bases and J by 3 bases, and 13 bases separated the two germline ends. As DNA, the CDR3 is TGTGCCAGCAGCTCCAACCGGGATTTCTACGAGCAGTACTTC. Translating gives CASSSNRDFYEQYF.

DNA of the CDR3: TGCGCCAGCAGCTCTCCTAGTGATCCTTCCACAGATACGCAGTATTTT. It translates to CASSSPSDPSTDTQYF. This chain joins TRBV5-1 and TRBJ2-3; no reliable D call. Trimming took 3 bases from V and 2 from J, leaving 16 bases between them. This CDR3 is built from 16 residues. Germline-derived CDR1 and CDR2 are SGHRS and YFSETQ.

The table lists this clonotype with a few counts. J is TRBJ2-7 and V is TRBV27; 9 positions agree with TRBD2. Per germline, CDR1 MNHEY and CDR2 SMNVEV (reference sequence). There are 16 residues in the CDR3. After removal of 0 bases from V and 5 bases from J, the junction contained 8 bases not matched to a gene. The CDR3 region is CASSLSIIAGENEQYF. Here the CDR3 DNA reads TGTGCCAGCAGTTTATCGATTATAGCGGGAGAGAACGAGCAGTACTTC.

The chain is built from TRBV12-3 or TRBV12-4 and TRBJ1-1; D is perhaps TRBD1 (6 bases). With 5 bases removed from V and 0 bases from J, the gap between germline ends came to 16 bases. The CDR3 has 16 amino acids. CDR3 nucleotides: TGTGCCAGCAGTCCCGACAGGCTCCTACTGAACACTGAAGCTTTCTTT. This encodes CASSPDRLLLNTEAFF.

This clonotype occurred many times. V gene TRBV5-1 combines with J gene TRBJ2-1; tentatively, D is TRBD2 (6 bases). Germline CDR1 reads SGHRS; CDR2 reads YFSETQ. This CDR3 contains 15 residues. Between the trimmed V and J ends, which lost 4 bases and 0 bases, there was a span of 11 bases. This chain's CDR3 is CASSIAVVSYNEQFF. CDR3 DNA: TGCGCCAGCAGCATAGCGGTTGTCTCCTACAATGAGCAGTTCTTC. The whole variable domain, remainder taken from reference TRBV5-1 and TRBJ2-1, is KAGVTQTPRYLIKTRGQQVTLSCSPISGHRSVSWYQQTPGQGLQFLFEYFSETQRNKGNFPGRFSGRQFSNSRSEMNVSTLELGDSALYLCASSIAVVSYNEQFFGPGTRLTVL.

This clonotype was counted only a few times. The chain employs TRBV7-2 and TRBJ2-1; 10 nucleotides agree with TRBD2. Trimming took 1 base from V and 7 from J; bases not matched to a gene: 4. This CDR3 comprises 15 residues. Germline V gene data show CDR1 as SGHTA and CDR2 as FQGNSA. The CDR3 sequence is CASSLVSGRQNEQFF. The CDR3, as DNA: TGTGCCAGCAGCTTAGTTAGCGGGAGGCAAAATGAGCAGTTCTTC.

This clonotype has just a few counts. The chain employs TRBV28 and TRBJ1-5; D remains unclear. The CDR3 is made up of 14 amino acids. Germline-derived CDR1 and CDR2 are MDHEN and SYDVKM. Trimming cost V 6 bases and J 1 base, with 10 bases left between them. The CDR3 protein is CASRADLSNQPQHF. The CDR3, as DNA: TGTGCCAGCAGAGCGGATTTGAGCAATCAGCCCCAGCATTTT.

This clonotype appeared many times. This chain links TRBV20-1 with TRBJ2-1; no definite D call. Germline assignment: CDR1 DFQATT and CDR2 SNEGSKA (reference sequence). V lost 3 bases to trimming and J lost 7 bases, with 4 bases between them. This CDR3 comprises 10 residues. The CDR3 is CSARHNEQFF. The CDR3 region has the DNA TGCAGTGCTAGGCATAATGAGCAGTTCTTC.

This sequence joins TRBV6-5 and TRBJ2-7; TRBD1 is a possible D gene (5 bases). This CDR3 has 16 residues. Germline V gene data show CDR1 as MNHEY and CDR2 as SVGAGI. Deletions cut 1 base from V and 6 bases from J, with 19 bases between. For the CDR3, the DNA is TGTGCCAGCAGTTACTTCAGGGTTGGATCGCTGGGCGAGCAGTACTTC. Translated, it gives CASSYFRVGSLGEQYF.

This chain connects TRBV7-2 to TRBJ2-7; 8 bases are a match to TRBD1. Germline-derived CDR1 and CDR2 are SGHTA and FQGNSA. The CDR3 sequence is 15 residues long. With 2 bases clipped from V and 2 bases from J, the junction kept 5 bases outside the gene matches. This CDR3 is CASSLLPGQAYEQYF. In nucleotides, the CDR3 is TGTGCCAGCAGCTTACTACCGGGACAGGCCTACGAGCAGTACTTC.

This clonotype was recorded at least ten times. The chain recombines TRBV6-5 with TRBJ2-1; 9 bases match TRBD1. This CDR3 has 16 amino acids. With 1 base clipped from V and 7 bases from J, the junction kept 8 bases outside the gene matches. From germline, CDR1 is MNHEY and CDR2 SVGAGI. Here the CDR3 DNA reads TGTGCCAGCAGTTACTACAGGGGGCTCGAGGGGAATGAGCAGTTCTTC. It codes for CASSYYRGLEGNEQFF.

The chain is built from TRBV7-9 and TRBJ2-1, with 9 nucleotides matching TRBD2. This CDR3 contains 16 residues. CDR1 and CDR2 (germline): SEHNR, FQNEAQ (reference sequence). V lost 3 bases and J lost 7; bases outside the gene matches: 10. CDR3: CASSFSLAGLSNEQFF. CDR3 sequence (DNA): TGTGCCAGCAGCTTTTCCCTAGCGGGACTCAGTAATGAGCAGTTCTTC.

This clonotype was counted ten times or more. CDR3 in DNA: TGTGCCAGCAGCGTTGGGGGACTCCCGAACACCGGGGAGCTGTTTTTT. Translating it yields CASSVGGLPNTGELFF. The chain carries TRBV11-1 and TRBJ2-2; D may be TRBD2 (6 bases). Looked up from germline, CDR1 is SGHAT and CDR2 is FQDESV (reference sequence). CDR3 length: 16 residues. V was pared by 5 bases and J by 0 bases, with 13 bases between.

This clonotype was observed a few times. The V call is TRBV5-1, the J call TRBJ2-5; TRBD2 is a possible D gene (6 bases). Trimming took 4 bases from V and 4 from J, leaving 20 bases between them. Germline CDR1 reads SGHRS; CDR2 reads YFSETQ. The length of the CDR3 is 16 residues. The CDR3 loop reads CASSPGTSIARETQYF. Here the CDR3 DNA reads TGCGCCAGCAGCCCAGGGACTTCGATTGCGCGAGAGACCCAGTACTTC.

This clonotype turned up a few times. The CDR3 DNA reads as TGTGCCAGCAGTTACTCGGGGACAGGGGGCGCGAGAGGTACGCAGTATTTT. Translating it yields CASSYSGTGGARGTQYF. The V and J genes are TRBV6-5 and TRBJ2-3; 12 nucleotides align to TRBD1. V lost 0 bases and J lost 8; bases outside the gene matches: 9. The CDR3 loop spans 17 amino acids. CDR1 and CDR2 from the germline V gene are MNHEY and SVGAGI.

CDR3 bases: TGTGCCAGCAGCCCATGGGGAGGGGCCTCCACAGATACGCAGTATTTT. Amino acid sequence: CASSPWGGASTDTQYF. The chain uses TRBV7-9 and TRBJ2-3, with TRBD2 identical over 7 bases. The CDR3 consists of 16 residues. Germline V CDR1 and CDR2: SEHNR, FQNEAQ (reference sequence). V was clipped by 5 bases and J by 2 bases; unmatched bases: 10.

This chain uses TRBV5-1 with TRBJ2-1; TRBD2 aligns across 7 bases. The CDR3 loop spans 16 amino acids. Germline-derived CDR1 and CDR2 are SGHRS and YFSETQ. V gave up 4 bases and J gave up 4 bases; unmatched junction bases: 11. The CDR3 region is CASSILAGEKYNEQFF. The CDR3 nucleotides read TGCGCCAGCAGCATCCTGGCGGGAGAGAAGTACAATGAGCAGTTCTTC.

This clonotype was found a few times. The rearrangement uses TRBV7-2 and TRBJ2-5; possibly TRBD1 for D (5 bases). CDR3 length equals 13 residues. The germline V gene encodes CDR1 SGHTA and CDR2 FQGNSA. Deletions cut 4 bases from V and 2 bases from J, with 8 bases between. The CDR3 region is CASSSDTQETQYF. The CDR3 region has the DNA TGTGCCAGCAGCTCGGACACGCAAGAGACCCAGTACTTC.

This clonotype was counted only a few times. The genes are TRBV7-3 and TRBJ2-3; 13 bases line up with TRBD2. Germline CDR1 reads SGHTA; CDR2 reads FQGTGA. V trimming: 0 bases; J trimming: 1 base; junction bases outside the gene matches: 10. The CDR3 loop spans 20 amino acids. The CDR3 nucleotides are TGTGCCAGCAGCTTAACGGGACTAGCGGGATTACGGGGACGCACAGATACGCAGTATTTT. Its protein is CASSLTGLAGLRGRTDTQYF.

Comments on this clonotype: This may be a read error: a much more frequent sequence differs by one nucleotide. V and J are TRBV27 and TRBJ2-3; 8 nucleotides align to TRBD2. This CDR3 has 16 residues. Germline V CDR1 and CDR2: MNHEY, SMNVEV (reference sequence). Trimming removed 5 bases from V and 3 bases from J; junction bases left unmatched: 10. CDR3 loop: CASSGAGGTDTDTQYF. The CDR3 coding sequence is TGTGCCAGCAGTGGGGCGGGAGGTACGGATACAGATACGCAGTATTTT.

This clonotype was counted ten times or more. The chain uses TRBV12-3 or TRBV12-4 and TRBJ2-7, with D maybe TRBD2 (5 bases). There are 12 residues in the CDR3. Trimming took 6 bases from V and 4 from J, leaving 10 bases between them. The CDR3 bases are TGTGCCAGCAGCTATACTAGATACGAGCAGTACTTC. Residues: CASSYTRYEQYF.

This clonotype turned up a few times. V usage is TRBV20-1 and J usage is TRBJ2-1, with D unclear. CDR1 DFQATT and CDR2 SNEGSKA come from the germline V gene (reference sequence). The CDR3 is 11 residues long. CDR3 in amino acids: CSGPYVNEQFF. Here the CDR3 DNA reads TGCTCCGGCCCTTATGTCAATGAGCAGTTCTTC.

This clonotype was seen only a few times. This chain uses TRBV3-1 with TRBJ1-2, with no clear D. Trimming shortened V by 1 base and J by 6 bases, and 12 bases separated the two germline ends. CDR1 is LGHDT and CDR2 is YNNKEL in the germline V gene (reference sequence). This CDR3 region has 14 residues. Here the CDR3 reads CASSQVEGLNGYTF. CDR3 DNA: TGTGCCAGCAGCCAAGTTGAGGGCTTGAATGGCTACACCTTC.

The chain uses TRBV23-1 and TRBJ2-7; D is undetermined. TRBV23-1 is an ORF; its function is uncertain. V was trimmed by 5 bases and J by 2 bases, leaving 10 bases between them. This CDR3 is 13 amino acids long. The CDR3 region has the DNA TGCGCCAGCAGTAGGAACAGAACCTACGAGCAGTACTTC. It yields the protein CASSRNRTYEQYF.

The V call is TRBV7-2, the J call TRBJ2-3; D remains ambiguous. The V gene lost 5 bases and the J gene lost 0 bases, with 12 bases spanning the gap. CDR1 is SGHTA, CDR2 FQGNSA, per germline. This CDR3 is 15 amino acids long. CDR3 in amino acids: CASSLVKPSTDTQYF. CDR3 DNA sequence: TGTGCCAGCAGCCTTGTTAAACCCAGCACAGATACGCAGTATTTT.